The subject of this entry is one T cell receptor beta chain. Its matching antigen is unknown. The data stem from a study of long-term antiretroviral therapy in people with HIV. For the study at large: The study's earliest collections predate the 2015 immediate-ART recommendation by about a decade.

CDR1 and CDR2 from the germline V gene are LNHNV and YYDKDF (reference sequence). CDR3 length equals 14 residues. Trimming cost V 5 bases and J 7 bases, with 12 bases left between them. It was version v3.0 of the immunoSEQ assay that was run at survey level. TCRdb's copy holds only in-frame clones and misses some; the assay was immunoSEQ multiplex PCR. The sample has tens of thousands of clones, approximately 84% seen once. Findings of the study overall: Pre-ART clonal expansion yielded clones that dominated the repertoire at all time points. Post-ART samples showed increased diversity that remained below transplant donor control levels.

Clinicians in the United States treated all participants with HIV. The chain has TRBV15 and TRBJ1-6; no clear D. Specimen: unsorted PBMCs, collected 1.8 years before starting antiretroviral therapy. This sequence was found in a woman in her 30s with HIV. CDR3 residues: CATSVVGGNSPLHF. The CDR3, as DNA: TGTGCCACCAGCGTGGTCGGCGGGAATTCACCCCTCCACTTT.